This TCR beta chain came from a study of neurological immune-mediated disorders. Synthesis of cDNA was accomplished via 5'RACE employing 10-nucleotide random UMIs. Every sequencing run gave over 160 million TCR-beta sequences, taken from 15-18 subjects. TCRdb used MiXCR to reprocess the 5' RACE reads, holding one entry per CDR3 protein. The repertoire holds roughly 24,000 distinct CDR3 sequences, with about an eighth as singletons. Unsorted libraries were generated from 2 million PBMCs. These cells had been stored in RNAlater at -80 C. This clonotype was observed a few times. Its antigen remains unidentified. Study observations and caveats: Expanded clones shared no CDR3 amino acid sequences across subjects, suggesting private repertoires in all groups.

This receptor was taken from an older woman with HTLV-1-associated myelopathy (HAM/TSP). The sample comprised PBMCs.

The chain's CDR3 is CASSLSPPGALYSNQPQHF. The CDR3 DNA reads as TGTGCCAGCAGTTTAAGTCCCCCTGGGGCCTTATATAGCAATCAGCCCCAGCATTTT. The J gene is TRBJ1-5, the V gene TRBV27; D might be TRBD1 (5 bases). The CDR3 consists of 19 residues. Germline V gene sequence: CDR1 MNHEY, CDR2 SMNVEV (reference sequence). V lost 2 bases and J lost 0, with 20 bases in between.